Shown below are 30 T cell receptor beta chains from a single sample sequenced in a study of CD8 T cells in ankylosing spondylitis. General study results and limits: What seemed typical of ankylosing spondylitis blood was a TCR beta motif built from 7 or 8 highly homologous variants.

One entry per CDR3 protein, called by TCRdb with MiXCR from the 5' RACE reads. Seen here are 470,000 or so distinct CDR3 sequences, 26% observed once, and the top ten hold about 0.92%. Their recognized antigens are unknown. The sequencing sample was made of blood, either unsorted or a sorted T cell fraction (not recorded which). The source is a male donor with ankylosing spondylitis.

This clonotype was seen more than once but under ten times. The rearrangement joins TRBV18 to TRBJ2-1; 10 positions agree with TRBD2. J was trimmed by 5 bases and V by 2 bases; bases with no gene match: 15. CDR1 is KGHSH and CDR2 is LQKENI in the germline V gene. The CDR3 loop spans 19 amino acids. CDR3 sequence reads: CASSPVASGSYGENNEQFF. The CDR3 DNA reads TGTGCCAGCTCACCAGTAGCTAGCGGGAGCTACGGGGAAAACAATGAGCAGTTCTTC.

This clonotype was picked up a small number of times. This sequence joins TRBV24-1 and TRBJ2-7; the D gene could be TRBD1 or TRBD2 (6 bases each). The CDR3 consists of 15 residues. Germline V gene data show CDR1 as KGHDR and CDR2 as SFDVKD. V shed 3 bases and J shed 4 bases, with 15 bases lying between them. CDR3 nucleotides: TGTGCCACCAGTGATAAAGACACAGGGAGGTACGAGCAGTACTTC. This codes for CATSDKDTGRYEQYF.

The chain uses TRBV12-3 or TRBV12-4 and TRBJ2-3, with 7 nucleotides matching TRBD1. The ends lost 6 bases at V and 0 bases at J; junction bases unmatched: 3. The CDR3 sequence is 14 residues long. The CDR3, as DNA: TGTGCCAGCAGGACAGGGCCCAGCACAGATACGCAGTATTTT. Translating it yields CASRTGPSTDTQYF.

The genes are TRBV5-1 and TRBJ2-6; 8 nucleotides align to TRBD1. The ends lost 4 bases at V and 0 bases at J; junction bases unmatched: 12. The CDR3 covers 19 residues. Germline V CDR1 and CDR2: SGHRS, YFSETQ. The CDR3 spells CASSLGSGTGRSGANVLTF. DNA for the CDR3: TGCGCCAGCAGCCTAGGTTCCGGGACAGGACGCTCTGGGGCCAACGTCCTGACTTTC.

This clonotype was seen only a few times. This chain uses TRBV28 with TRBJ2-1, with 7 nucleotides matching TRBD1. Trimming removed 5 bases from V and 8 bases from J; junction bases left unmatched: 9. Germline values: CDR1 MDHEN, CDR2 SYDVKM. This CDR3 is built from 14 residues. CDR3 coding DNA: TGTGCCAGCAGTCGGGGACAGAGAGGCTATGAGCAGTTCTTC. Translation gives CASSRGQRGYEQFF.

The chain joins TRBV7-6 to TRBJ2-3; TRBD2 matches 9 bases. The CDR3 spans 16 residues. V gave up 0 bases and J gave up 2 bases; unmatched junction bases: 3. Looked up from germline, CDR1 is SGHVS and CDR2 is FNYEAQ. CDR3: CASSLALAGLTDTQYF. CDR3 DNA sequence: TGTGCCAGCAGCTTAGCCCTAGCGGGGCTCACAGATACGCAGTATTTT.

J is TRBJ2-3 and V is TRBV7-9, with 11 bases that match TRBD1. CDR1 SEHNR and CDR2 FQNEAQ come from the germline V gene (reference sequence). The CDR3 runs to 17 residues. V dropped 1 base and J dropped 4; count of bases not matched to a gene: 7. The CDR3 here is CASSLGIGQGAADTQYF. CDR3 coding DNA: TGTGCCAGCAGCTTAGGAATAGGACAGGGGGCTGCAGATACGCAGTATTTT. Full variable domain (remainder filled in from reference TRBV7-9 and TRBJ2-3): DTGVSQNPRHKITKRGQNVTFRCDPISEHNRLYWYRQTLGQGPEFLTYFQNEAQLEKSRLLSDRFSAERPKGSFSTLEIQRTEQGDSAMYLCASSLGIGQGAADTQYFGPGTRLTVL.

This clonotype was counted between two and nine times. This chain uses TRBV11-2 with TRBJ2-1, with 14 bases aligning to TRBD2. There are 19 residues in the CDR3. After removal of 0 bases from V and 6 bases from J, the junction contained 10 bases not matched to a gene. From germline, CDR1 is SGHAT and CDR2 FQNNGV. In DNA, the CDR3 is TGTGCCAGCAGCTTAGATCGGGGGACTAGCGGGAGAATCGTCAATGAGCAGTTCTTC. Its protein product is CASSLDRGTSGRIVNEQFF.

This clonotype occurred a few times. The rearrangement joins TRBV7-2 to TRBJ2-2; possibly TRBD1 for D (6 bases). Germline V gene data show CDR1 as SGHTA and CDR2 as FQGNSA. The CDR3 length is 16 residues. V dropped 1 base and J dropped 0 bases, with 9 bases sitting between them. The CDR3 nucleotides are TGTGCCAGCAGCTTAGGGACAGTAGCGAACACCGGGGAGCTGTTTTTT. It encodes CASSLGTVANTGELFF.

The gene calls are TRBV6-1 and TRBJ2-1; D uncertain. The CDR3 length is 15 residues. The V and J ends lost 6 bases and 3 bases respectively, with 15 bases between them. Per germline, CDR1 MNHNS and CDR2 SASEGT. The CDR3 is CASRARPRGYNEQFF. The CDR3 nucleotides read TGTGCCAGCAGGGCACGGCCGCGTGGCTACAATGAGCAGTTCTTC.

This chain links TRBV2 with TRBJ2-7, with TRBD1 matching over 9 bases. V was clipped by 6 bases and J by 4 bases; unmatched bases: 4. Germline-derived CDR1 and CDR2 are SNHLY and FYNNEI. The length of the CDR3 is 13 residues. CDR3 nucleotides: TGTGCCAGCAGAACCGGGACAGGGTACGAGCAGTACGTC. Its protein is CASRTGTGYEQYV.

The rearrangement joins TRBV5-1 to TRBJ2-7; TRBD2 agrees at 11 bases. Germline V gene data show CDR1 as SGHRS and CDR2 as YFSETQ. This CDR3 has 15 amino acids. With V trimmed by 4 bases and J by 4 bases, 7 bases remained unmatched. This chain's CDR3 is CASSTTSGSGYEQYF. In nucleotides, the CDR3 is TGCGCCAGCAGCACCACTAGCGGGAGTGGATACGAGCAGTACTTC.

The genes are TRBV7-9 and TRBJ1-4; TRBD1 might be the D (6 bases). The CDR3 runs to 16 residues. The germline gives CDR1 SEHNR, CDR2 FQNEAQ (reference sequence). V was pared by 3 bases and J by 8 bases, with 19 bases between. The CDR3 sequence: CASSFYAGATGEKLFF. DNA of the CDR3: TGTGCCAGCAGCTTTTACGCGGGAGCAACAGGGGAAAAACTGTTTTTT.

The chain links TRBV2 to TRBJ2-1; tentative D call: TRBD1 (6 bases). CDR3 size: 14 residues. Trimming left V 6 bases short and J 3 bases short, with 12 bases between. Germline V gives CDR1 SNHLY, CDR2 FYNNEI. The CDR3 DNA is TGTGCCAGCAGGTACAGGGCGGTCTACAATGAGCAGTTCTTC. The encoded protein is CASRYRAVYNEQFF.

The chain has TRBV19 and TRBJ1-1; 7 bases agree with TRBD1. CDR3 length: 15 amino acids. Germline assignment: CDR1 LNHDA and CDR2 SQIVND (reference sequence). Trimming cost V 5 bases and J 2 bases; bases outside gene matches: 8. Written as DNA, the CDR3 is TGTGCCAGTAGTCCACACCGGGACAGCAACACTGAAGCTTTCTTT. Its translation is CASSPHRDSNTEAFF.

The rearrangement joins TRBV14 to TRBJ2-1; the D gene is possibly TRBD1 (6 bases). Germline lookup yields CDR1 SGHDN and CDR2 FVKESK. The CDR3 is 20 residues long. V dropped 0 bases and J dropped 7 bases, with 28 bases sitting between them. CDR3 loop: CASSQDAQPPGPTRGNEQFF. The DNA for the CDR3 is TGTGCCAGCAGCCAAGATGCCCAACCCCCGGGTCCTACTAGGGGGAATGAGCAGTTCTTC.

The chain is built from TRBV15 and TRBJ2-7, with D hard to call. V lost 0 bases and J 6 bases, leaving 9 bases between the germline ends. CDR1 is LNHNV and CDR2 is YYDKDF in the germline V gene (reference sequence). CDR3 length: 13 amino acids. The CDR3 bases are TGTGCCACCAGCAGAGAGCTTTCCCTCGAGCAGTACTTC. Translated: CATSRELSLEQYF. The complete variable domain, with remaining parts taken from reference TRBV15 and TRBJ2-7, reads DAMVIQNPRYQVTQFGKPVTLSCSQTLNHNVMYWYQQKSSQAPKLLFHYYDKDFNNEADTPDNFQSRRPNTSFCFLDIRSPGLGDTAMYLCATSRELSLEQYFGPGTRLTVT.

This clonotype was detected only a few times. The V and J genes are TRBV5-1 and TRBJ2-7; the D gene is possibly TRBD2 (5 bases). The CDR3 is 13 amino acids. Trimming pared 4 bases from V and 0 bases from J, leaving 8 bases between. CDR1 and CDR2 from the germline V gene are SGHRS and YFSETQ. The CDR3 region has the DNA TGCGCCAGCAGCGACCGGGGCTCCTACGAGCAGTACTTC. This sequence encodes CASSDRGSYEQYF.

This clonotype was observed a handful of times. The rearrangement joins TRBV9 to TRBJ2-7; 9 bases are a match to TRBD2. V was pared by 4 bases and J by 1 base, with 12 bases of the junction left unmatched. The germline CDR1 and CDR2 sequences are SGDLS and YYNGEE. CDR3 length: 17 residues. CDR3 in DNA: TGTGCCAGCAGCCCAACCTTTCTAGCGGGGCGTTCCTACGAGCAGTACTTC. Translating it yields CASSPTFLAGRSYEQYF.

This chain joins TRBV12-3 or TRBV12-4 and TRBJ2-3; 14 bases agree with TRBD2. With V trimmed by 4 bases and J by 3 bases, 6 bases remained unmatched. CDR3 length equals 17 residues. The CDR3 DNA is TGTGCCAGCAGTTATGGGACTAGCGGGAGTTCGACAGATACGCAGTATTTT. Translated: CASSYGTSGSSTDTQYF.

This clonotype was counted between two and nine times. The V and J genes are TRBV20-1 and TRBJ2-1; D is possibly TRBD2 (6 bases). V lost 6 bases to trimming and J lost 5 bases, with 17 bases between them. Germline-derived CDR1 and CDR2 are DFQATT and SNEGSKA (reference sequence). CDR3 length: 14 amino acids. The CDR3 loop is CSASTSNPNNEQFF. Written as DNA, the CDR3 is TGCAGTGCCTCGACTAGTAACCCAAACAATGAGCAGTTCTTC.

The chain employs TRBV18 and TRBJ2-3; D is ambiguous. V lost 1 base and J lost 6, with 8 bases in between. The CDR3 runs to 13 residues. From germline, CDR1 is KGHSH and CDR2 LQKENI. The CDR3, as DNA: TGTGCCAGCTCACCACGGACGAAGGATACGCAGTATTTT. It specifies CASSPRTKDTQYF.

In its sample, this clonotype was seen a few times. This chain links TRBV7-9 with TRBJ1-1; D is unresolved. CDR3 length: 14 residues. The V gene's germline CDR1 is SEHNR and CDR2 FQNEAQ (reference sequence). V was shortened by 1 base and J by 1 base, with 7 bases between the two germline ends. CDR3 protein: CASSLEAPNTEAFF. As DNA, the CDR3 is TGTGCCAGCAGCTTAGAAGCACCGAACACTGAAGCTTTCTTT.

This clonotype turned up a few times. The chain joins TRBV7-6 to TRBJ1-6, with D maybe TRBD1 (5 bases). The germline V gene encodes CDR1 SGHVS and CDR2 FNYEAQ. CDR3 length: 15 amino acids. V lost 5 bases and J lost 4, with 12 bases in between. The CDR3 nucleotides read TGTGCCAGCAGCCAACTTGGGGGTTATAATTCACCCCTCCACTTT. Residues: CASSQLGGYNSPLHF.

This clonotype was seen a handful of times. The chain links TRBV11-2 to TRBJ2-2, with D maybe TRBD2 (5 bases). The CDR3 has 15 residues. CDR1 and CDR2 from the germline V gene are SGHAT and FQNNGV. V was cut by 4 bases and J by 5 bases, with 14 bases left in between. CDR3 coding DNA: TGTGCCAGCAGCTCCACTAGAAGATCGACCGGGGAGCTGTTTTTT. Residues: CASSSTRRSTGELFF.

The CDR3: CASSWGTANEQFF. CDR3 in DNA: TGTGCCAGCAGTTGGGGGACGGCTAATGAGCAGTTCTTC. The chain has TRBV6-6 and TRBJ2-1, with D possibly being TRBD1 or TRBD2 (5 bases each). Germline CDR1 and CDR2: MNHNY and SVGAGI (reference sequence). This CDR3 is 13 amino acids long. The germline V and J ends were trimmed by 4 bases and 7 bases, with 11 bases remaining between them.

This clonotype was found a few times. J is TRBJ2-1 and V is TRBV20-1, with 9 bases matching TRBD1. Germline loops: CDR1 DFQATT, CDR2 SNEGSKA (reference sequence). CDR3 length: 11 residues. After removal of 3 bases from V and 16 bases from J, the junction contained 7 bases not matched to a gene. This chain's CDR3 is CSASFRDRVFF. For the CDR3, the DNA is TGCAGTGCTAGCTTCCGGGACAGGGTATTCTTC.

In its sample, this clonotype was seen a few times. This chain uses TRBV24-1 with TRBJ2-7; 8 nucleotides align to TRBD1. Germline V gene sequence: CDR1 KGHDR, CDR2 SFDVKD. Losses at the gene ends were 3 bases for V and 2 bases for J; bases not matched to a gene: 5. This CDR3 comprises 15 residues. CDR3 bases: TGTGCCACCAGTGATCGGACAGGGTCTCCCTACGAGCAGTACTTC. This sequence encodes CATSDRTGSPYEQYF.

The V and J genes are TRBV9 and TRBJ2-5; D could derive from TRBD1 or TRBD2 (5 bases each). The ends were cut back, 0 bases at V and 3 bases at J, with 9 bases in the middle. This CDR3 is 14 amino acids long. The germline gives CDR1 SGDLS, CDR2 YYNGEE. The CDR3 region is CASSVGVGEETQYF. CDR3 DNA sequence: TGTGCCAGCAGCGTAGGGGTGGGGGAAGAGACCCAGTACTTC. Using reference TRBV9 and TRBJ2-5 for the parts outside the CDR3, the full variable domain is DSGVTQTPKHLITATGQRVTLRCSPRSGDLSVYWYQQSLDQGLQFLIQYYNGEERAKGNILERFSAQQFPDLHSELNLSSLELGDSALYFCASSVGVGEETQYFGPGTRLLVL.

This clonotype was observed a few times. The gene calls are TRBV7-2 and TRBJ2-5; TRBD2 matches 11 bases. Trimming took 2 bases from V and 7 from J; bases not matched to a gene: 3. Per the germline V gene, CDR1 is SGHTA and CDR2 is FQGNSA. This CDR3 spans 14 amino acids. CDR3 nucleotides: TGTGCCAGCAGCTTATCCCTAGCGGGAGGGACCCAGTACTTC. It is translated as CASSLSLAGGTQYF.